This T cell receptor beta chain comes out of a study of CD8 T cells in Susac syndrome. Study-level findings and limits: The authors acknowledged that their TCR sequencing and HLA analysis involved a relatively small number of individuals.

RNA amounts of 0.5 to 1 ug underwent reverse transcription with random hexamers. TCRdb re-derived calls from the immunoSEQ multiplex PCR reads in MiXCR, one entry per CDR3 protein. The sample lists under 200,000 distinct CDR3 sequences; 85% to 95% were seen once. Germline V gene lookup returns CDR1 SNHLY and CDR2 FYNNEI. V was clipped by 7 bases and J by 4 bases, with 11 bases between them. There are 12 residues in the CDR3. The authors carried out high-throughput sequencing of TCR beta. They applied it to CD8+ and CD4+ T cells obtained from blood. TEMRA cells were FACS-enriched, while CD8+ and CD4+ T cells were negatively isolated. For this clonotype: What it binds is unknown.

Sequencing used CD8+ T cells from PBMCs. This clonotype originated in a human donor with multiple sclerosis. The chain links TRBV2 to TRBJ2-7, with D possibly called TRBD1 or TRBD2 (5 bases each). In DNA, the CDR3 is TGTGCCAGCATAGAGGGGAGATACGAGCAGTACTTC. It yields the protein CASIEGRYEQYF.